Below are 14 T cell receptor beta chains sequenced from a single sample in a study of blood T cell repertoires in COVID-19. Generated by immunoSEQ multiplex PCR, the TCRdb table keeps only in-frame clones and is missing some. Of roughly 160,000 clones in the sample, roughly 80% were seen once. The specimen sequenced was PBMCs or T cells enriched from blood (not recorded which). The receptors stem from a woman in her forties with acute COVID-19.

This chain joins TRBV7-3 and TRBJ1-5; no clear D gene. The CDR3 extends over 13 amino acids. Germline CDR1 and CDR2: SGHTA and FQGTGA. The ends were cut back, 5 bases at V and 6 bases at J, with 11 bases in the middle. As DNA, the CDR3 is TGTGCCAGCAGCACGGAACCGGGTCAGCCCCAGCATTTT. It encodes CASSTEPGQPQHF. Drawing the rest from reference TRBV7-3 and TRBJ1-5, the complete variable domain is GAGVSQTPSNKVTEKGKYVELRCDPISGHTALYWYRQSLGQGPEFLIYFQGTGAADDSGLPNDRFFAVRPEGSVSTLKIQRTERGDSAVYLCASSTEPGQPQHFGDGTRLSIL.

V gene TRBV6-4 combines with J gene TRBJ2-3; 9 positions agree with TRBD2. Germline V CDR1 and CDR2: MRHNA, SNTAGT. The CDR3 loop spans 16 amino acids. V gave up 4 bases and J gave up 0 bases; unmatched junction bases: 5. The CDR3 nucleotides read TGTGCCAGCAGTGCGGACAGCGGGGGGAGCACAGATACGCAGTATTTT. As protein: CASSADSGGSTDTQYF.

The rearrangement links TRBV12-3 or TRBV12-4 to TRBJ1-1; tentatively, D is TRBD1 (6 bases). The V gene lost 8 bases and the J gene lost 11 bases, with 21 bases spanning the gap. CDR3 length: 13 amino acids. In DNA, the CDR3 is TGTGCCAGCCTCAAAAGAGAGGGGGTTGGGGCTTTCTTT. Amino acid sequence: CASLKREGVGAFF.

The chain has TRBV5-1 and TRBJ2-7; TRBD1 agrees at 9 bases. V was pared by 5 bases and J by 5 bases, with 8 bases of the junction left unmatched. From germline, CDR1 is SGHRS and CDR2 YFSETQ. CDR3 size: 14 residues. For the CDR3, the DNA is TGCGCCAGCAGTTCGGGACAGGGAAGTAACGAGCAGTACTTC. It codes for CASSSGQGSNEQYF.

This clone was recorded a few times. This rearrangement joins TRBV6-1 to TRBJ2-2, with TRBD2 identical over 10 bases. Per the germline V gene, CDR1 is MNHNS and CDR2 is SASEGT. There are 18 residues in the CDR3. The V segment lost 3 bases and the J segment 5 bases; nucleotides outside the gene matches: 12. CDR3 nucleotide sequence: TGTGCCAGCAGTGAGGGGGCCGGGCTAGCGGGAGAAACCGGGGAGCTGTTTTTT. As protein: CASSEGAGLAGETGELFF.

V gene TRBV19 combines with J gene TRBJ2-5; TRBD2 matches at 7 bases. V trimming: 5 bases; J trimming: 5 bases; junction bases outside the gene matches: 11. The CDR3 is made up of 15 amino acids. Germline assignment: CDR1 LNHDA and CDR2 SQIVND (reference sequence). CDR3 bases: TGTGCCAGTAGTTCGTTAGAAAGCGGGGTGGAGACCCAGTACTTC. It yields the protein CASSSLESGVETQYF.

The chain joins TRBV10-3 to TRBJ1-6; TRBD1 matches at 9 bases. The CDR3 spans 13 residues. V was pared by 4 bases and J by 8 bases, with 0 bases of the junction left unmatched. Germline CDR1 ENHRY, CDR2 SYGVKD. The CDR3 nucleotides read TGTGCCATCAGTGGGACAGGGGATTCACCCCTCCACTTT. Encoded protein: CAISGTGDSPLHF.

The chain uses TRBV7-8 and TRBJ2-2, with 10 bases fitting TRBD2. V shed 1 base, J shed 1 base, and the junction held 6 bases outside the gene matches. The germline V gene has CDR1 SGHVS and CDR2 FQNEAQ. The CDR3 consists of 18 residues. The CDR3 nucleotides read TGTGCCAGCAGCTTAGGGCGGACTAGCGGAGTGAACACCGGGGAGCTGTTTTTT. Its translation: CASSLGRTSGVNTGELFF.

Only a few counts were recorded for this clone. The rearrangement joins TRBV28 to TRBJ1-5; D is possibly TRBD1 (6 bases). This CDR3 is built from 16 residues. The germline gives CDR1 MDHEN, CDR2 SYDVKM. Trimming stripped 3 bases from V and 0 bases from J, with 12 bases between. CDR3 protein: CASSFLQTGSNQPQHF. In DNA form, the CDR3 reads TGTGCCAGCAGTTTCTTACAGACAGGTAGCAATCAGCCCCAGCATTTT.

This chain's CDR3 is CASSTRLRNTEAFF. The CDR3 region has the DNA TGTGCCAGCAGTACTCGATTACGGAACACTGAAGCTTTCTTT. The gene calls are TRBV27 and TRBJ1-1, with D hard to call. V was shortened by 5 bases and J by 1 base, with 11 bases between the two germline ends. CDR1 is MNHEY, CDR2 SMNVEV, per germline (reference sequence). The CDR3 has 14 amino acids.

The chain combines TRBV3-1 (or the pseudogene TRBV3-2) with TRBJ2-7; TRBD2 aligns across 12 bases. J lost 1 base, V lost 0 bases, and 1 base had no gene match. The V gene's germline CDR1 is LGHDT and CDR2 YNNKEL (reference sequence). The CDR3 extends over 16 amino acids. The DNA for the CDR3 is TGTGCCAGCAGCCAAGAGACTAGCGGGAGATCCTACGAGCAGTACTTC. This sequence encodes CASSQETSGRSYEQYF.

This chain connects TRBV6-5 to TRBJ2-3; weak D call: TRBD2 (6 bases). Germline loops: CDR1 MNHEY, CDR2 SVGAGI. Trimming pared 11 bases from V and 5 bases from J, leaving 14 bases between. The CDR3 contains 12 residues. The CDR3 is CAGGWTGDTQYF. The CDR3 DNA follows: TGTGCCGGAGGGTGGACGGGAGATACGCAGTATTTT.

The V and J genes are TRBV6-4 and TRBJ1-1; D is unclear. Per the germline V gene, CDR1 is MRHNA and CDR2 is SNTAGT. V was cut by 4 bases and J by 5 bases, with 11 bases left in between. There are 13 residues in the CDR3. The DNA for the CDR3 is TGTGCCAGCAGTGTGGCACGGGGTACTGAAGCTTTCTTT. It codes for CASSVARGTEAFF.

This rearrangement joins TRBV5-1 to TRBJ2-1, with 9 positions matching TRBD2. Trimming cost V 1 base and J 0 bases; bases outside gene matches: 14. The length of the CDR3 is 20 residues. Germline lookup yields CDR1 SGHRS and CDR2 YFSETQ. CDR3 in DNA: TGCGCCAGCAGCTTGACGTCGGGGCTAGCGGGGCCCAGCTCCTACAATGAGCAGTTCTTC. Translated: CASSLTSGLAGPSSYNEQFF.